Included here is one T cell receptor (beta chain) sequence, with context. The sample is drawn from a study of shared clonotypes between healthy human individuals. The table came from immunoSEQ multiplex PCR; TCRdb's copy has only in-frame clones and leaves some out. Here the sample spans about 2.4 million clones, under 95% being singletons. All donors qualified as healthy HIV-negative adults and had experienced no recent acute infections or vaccinations. Every donor, a Caucasian adult, lived in Nashville, Tennessee. Splitting the CD4+ cells yielded a CD45RA+ naive subset and a CD45RA-negative memory subset. Sequences were obtained from naive CD4+ T cells from PBMCs. Sample subset: CD45RA+ positively selected. The TCR originated in a man aged 18-30 years in good health. Some clones in this sample may be carry-over from other donors' samples.

The CDR3 DNA follows: TGCAGCGTGTACTTTCAGGGGAAGGAAAAACTGTTTTTT. It specifies CSVYFQGKEKLFF. The rearrangement uses TRBV29-1 and TRBJ1-4; TRBD1 is a possible D gene (6 bases). This CDR3 has 13 amino acids. Between the trimmed V and J ends, which lost 6 bases and 8 bases, there was a span of 16 bases. Germline loops: CDR1 SQVTM, CDR2 ANQGSEA.